This paragraph covers one TCR beta chain sequence. Under the authors' procedure: It was from reference gene primer amplification that nucleated cell counts were estimated. TCRdb keeps only in-frame clones here, not all; method: immunoSEQ multiplex PCR. The V and J calls and clone size are taken from that table; D and trimming were inferred from the DNA. The sample has about 270,000 clones, 65% to 90% seen once; the top ten hold 9.1%. Membership in each cohort depended on participant-reported clinical history. The CDR3 contains 13 residues. Trimming cost V 0 bases and J 4 bases, with 9 bases left between them. Germline values: CDR1 GTSNPN, CDR2 SVGIG (reference sequence). This sample is drawn from a study of blood T cell repertoires in COVID-19. Background on the study: COVID-19 samples from acute and convalescent phases originated in the United States, Italy and Spain. From T cells, B-cell-depleted T cells, or PBMCs came the material, which was cDNA or gDNA.

This TCR was sampled from a woman in her forties or fifties with acute COVID-19. This chain links TRBV30 with TRBJ1-1; D gene ambiguous. The sequencing input was PBMCs or T cells enriched from blood (not recorded which). This chain's CDR3 is CAWSVPEVTEAFF. CDR3 nucleotide sequence: TGTGCCTGGAGTGTTCCAGAGGTCACTGAAGCTTTCTTT.